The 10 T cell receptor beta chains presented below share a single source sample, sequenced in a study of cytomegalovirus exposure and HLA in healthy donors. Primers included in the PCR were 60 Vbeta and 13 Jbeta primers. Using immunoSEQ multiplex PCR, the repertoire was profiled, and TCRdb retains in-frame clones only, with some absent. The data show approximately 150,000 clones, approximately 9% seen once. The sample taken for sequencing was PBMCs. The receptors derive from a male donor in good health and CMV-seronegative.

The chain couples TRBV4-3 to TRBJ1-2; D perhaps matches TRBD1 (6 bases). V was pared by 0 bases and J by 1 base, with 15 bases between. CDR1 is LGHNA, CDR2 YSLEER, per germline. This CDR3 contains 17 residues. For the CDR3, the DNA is TGCGCCAGCAGCCAAGACTGGACAGTCAGTATTAACTATGGCTACACCTTC. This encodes CASSQDWTVSINYGYTF.

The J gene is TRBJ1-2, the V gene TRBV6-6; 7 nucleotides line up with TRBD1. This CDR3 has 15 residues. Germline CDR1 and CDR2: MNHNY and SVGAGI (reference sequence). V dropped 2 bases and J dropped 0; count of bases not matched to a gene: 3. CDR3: CASSYGQGANYGYTF. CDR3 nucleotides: TGTGCCAGCAGTTACGGGCAGGGGGCTAACTATGGCTACACCTTC.

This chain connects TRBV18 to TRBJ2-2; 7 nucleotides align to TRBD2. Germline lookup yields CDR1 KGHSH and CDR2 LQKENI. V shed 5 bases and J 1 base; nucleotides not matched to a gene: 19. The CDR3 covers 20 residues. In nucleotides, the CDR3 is TGTGCCAGCTCAGCCATTCGGGGGACTAAAGCGACTCTGAACACCGGGGAGCTGTTTTTT. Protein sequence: CASSAIRGTKATLNTGELFF.

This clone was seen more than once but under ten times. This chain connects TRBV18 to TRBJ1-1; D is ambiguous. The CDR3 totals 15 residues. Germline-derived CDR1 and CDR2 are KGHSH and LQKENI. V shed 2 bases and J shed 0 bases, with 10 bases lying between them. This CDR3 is CASSPGEGMNTEAFF. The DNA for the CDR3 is TGTGCCAGCTCACCAGGGGAGGGAATGAACACTGAAGCTTTCTTT.

CDR3 DNA: TGTGCCATCAGTGAGTCGAGTCCCGGGGACATGAACACTGAAGCTTTCTTT. It encodes CAISESSPGDMNTEAFF. This chain uses TRBV10-3 with TRBJ1-1; D possibly corresponds to TRBD1 (6 bases). CDR1 ENHRY and CDR2 SYGVKD come from the germline V gene. Trimming took 0 bases from V and 0 from J, leaving 14 bases between them. The CDR3 loop spans 17 amino acids.

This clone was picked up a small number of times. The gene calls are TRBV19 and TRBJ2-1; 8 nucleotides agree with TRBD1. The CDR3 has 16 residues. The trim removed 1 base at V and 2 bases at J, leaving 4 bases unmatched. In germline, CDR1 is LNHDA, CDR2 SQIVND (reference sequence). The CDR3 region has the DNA TGTGCCAGTAGTATAGCTCGGACAGGGACCTACAATGAGCAGTTCTTC. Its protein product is CASSIARTGTYNEQFF.

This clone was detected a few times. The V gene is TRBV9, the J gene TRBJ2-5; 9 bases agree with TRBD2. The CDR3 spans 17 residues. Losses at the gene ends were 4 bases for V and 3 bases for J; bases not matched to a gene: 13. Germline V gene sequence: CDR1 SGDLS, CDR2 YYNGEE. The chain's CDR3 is CASSPGQKSSGKETQYF. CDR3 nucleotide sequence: TGTGCCAGCAGCCCTGGACAAAAGTCTAGCGGGAAAGAGACCCAGTACTTC.

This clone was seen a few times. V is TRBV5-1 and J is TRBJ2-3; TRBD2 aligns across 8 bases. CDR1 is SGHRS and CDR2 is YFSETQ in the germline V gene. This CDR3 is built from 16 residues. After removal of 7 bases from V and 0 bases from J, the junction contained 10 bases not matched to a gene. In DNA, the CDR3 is TGCGCCAGCGCTCCGGGAGCTAGCGGGAGCACAGATACGCAGTATTTT. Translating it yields CASAPGASGSTDTQYF.

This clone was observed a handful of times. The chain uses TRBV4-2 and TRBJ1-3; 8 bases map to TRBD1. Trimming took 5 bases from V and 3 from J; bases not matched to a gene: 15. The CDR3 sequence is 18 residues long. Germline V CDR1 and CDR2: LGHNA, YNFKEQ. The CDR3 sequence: CASSGLFNPDRDGNTIYF. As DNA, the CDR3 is TGTGCCAGCAGCGGGCTATTTAATCCGGACAGGGATGGAAACACCATATATTTT.

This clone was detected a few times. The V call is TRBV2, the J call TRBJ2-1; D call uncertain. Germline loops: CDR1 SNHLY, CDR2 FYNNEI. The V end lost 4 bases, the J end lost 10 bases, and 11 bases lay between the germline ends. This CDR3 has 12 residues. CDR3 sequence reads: CASSVLNYEQFF. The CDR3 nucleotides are TGTGCCAGCAGTGTCCTAAACTACGAGCAGTTCTTC.